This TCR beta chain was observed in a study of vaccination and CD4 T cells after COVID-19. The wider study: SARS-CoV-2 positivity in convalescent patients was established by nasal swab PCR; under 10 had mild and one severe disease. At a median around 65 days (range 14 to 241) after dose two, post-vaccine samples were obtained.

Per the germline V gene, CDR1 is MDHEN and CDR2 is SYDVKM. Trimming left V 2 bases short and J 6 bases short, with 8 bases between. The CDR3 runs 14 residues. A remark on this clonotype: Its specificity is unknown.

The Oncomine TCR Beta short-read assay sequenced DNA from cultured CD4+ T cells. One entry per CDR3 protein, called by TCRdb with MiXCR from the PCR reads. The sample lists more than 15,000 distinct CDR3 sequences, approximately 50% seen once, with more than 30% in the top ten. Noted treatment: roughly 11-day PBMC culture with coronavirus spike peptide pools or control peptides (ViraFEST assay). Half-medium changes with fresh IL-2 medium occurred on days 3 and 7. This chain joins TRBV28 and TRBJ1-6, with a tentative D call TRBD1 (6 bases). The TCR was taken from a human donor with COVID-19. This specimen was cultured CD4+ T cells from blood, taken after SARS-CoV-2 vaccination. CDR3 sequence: CASSLGTFNSPLHF. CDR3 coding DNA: TGTGCCAGCAGTTTAGGGACATTTAATTCACCCCTCCACTTT.